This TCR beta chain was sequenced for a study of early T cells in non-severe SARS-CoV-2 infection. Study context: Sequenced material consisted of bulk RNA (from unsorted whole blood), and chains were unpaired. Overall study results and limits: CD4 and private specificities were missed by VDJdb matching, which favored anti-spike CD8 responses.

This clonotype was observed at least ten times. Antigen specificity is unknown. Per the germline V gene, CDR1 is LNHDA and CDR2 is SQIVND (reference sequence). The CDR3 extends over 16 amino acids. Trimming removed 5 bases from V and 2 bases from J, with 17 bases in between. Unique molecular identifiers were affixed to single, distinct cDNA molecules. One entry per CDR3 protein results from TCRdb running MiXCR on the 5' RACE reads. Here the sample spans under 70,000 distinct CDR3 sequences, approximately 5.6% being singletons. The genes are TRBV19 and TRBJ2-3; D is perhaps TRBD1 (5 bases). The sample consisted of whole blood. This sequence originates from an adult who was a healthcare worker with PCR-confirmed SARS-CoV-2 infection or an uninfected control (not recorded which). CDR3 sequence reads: CASSDRQGLVTDTQYF. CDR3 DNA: TGTGCCAGTAGTGACCGTCAGGGTTTGGTCACAGATACGCAGTATTTT.